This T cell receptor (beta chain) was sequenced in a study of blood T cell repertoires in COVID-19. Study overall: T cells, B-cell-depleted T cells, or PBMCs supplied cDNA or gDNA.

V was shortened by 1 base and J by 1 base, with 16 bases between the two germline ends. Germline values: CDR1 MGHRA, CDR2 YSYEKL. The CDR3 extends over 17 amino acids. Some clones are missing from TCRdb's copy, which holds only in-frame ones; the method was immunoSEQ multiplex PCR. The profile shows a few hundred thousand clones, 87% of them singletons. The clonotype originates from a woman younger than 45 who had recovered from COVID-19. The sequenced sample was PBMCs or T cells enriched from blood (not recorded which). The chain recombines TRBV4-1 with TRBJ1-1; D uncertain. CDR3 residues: CASSQVAPRTQNTEAFF. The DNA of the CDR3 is TGCGCCAGCAGCCAAGTGGCCCCTCGCACCCAGAACACTGAAGCTTTCTTT.